This TCR beta chain emerged from a study of T cells in Graves' hyperthyroidism and ophthalmopathy. This clonotype was seen many times. The CDR3 contains 11 residues. The germline V and J ends were trimmed by 5 bases and 7 bases, with 5 bases remaining between them. CDR1 and CDR2 (germline): SGHAT, FQDESV (reference sequence). RNA transcripts served as the template for amplifying TCR beta CDR3 regions. In the first-round RT-PCR of the TCR CDR3, the HTBI primer set was used. Each CDR3 protein is one row after TCRdb ran MiXCR on the multiplex PCR reads. The profile shows 700,000 or so distinct CDR3 sequences, more than 14% of them singletons.

The sequence was collected from a woman aged 45-65 years with Graves' ophthalmopathy. Sequencing was done on a sample of blood. The chain links TRBV11-1 to TRBJ1-4; D gene uncertain. As DNA, the CDR3 is TGTGCCAGCAGCAAGGGTGAAAAACTGTTTTTT. It encodes CASSKGEKLFF.